This is a list of T cell receptor beta chains from one sample in a study of vaccination and CD4 T cells after COVID-19. TCRdb called the PCR reads again in MiXCR, with one record for every CDR3 protein. The sample holds approximately 22,000 distinct CDR3 sequences, more than 30% seen once. No antigen has been identified for these receptors. This specimen was CD4+ T cells from blood, cultured in vitro, taken before SARS-CoV-2 vaccination. Receptor source: a human donor who received a COVID-19 vaccine. Each CDR3 is given with its conserved first and last residue. A D gene is named only where the DNA matches it firmly. Some rows have no size entry. The others give once, few or many, or a class for an expanded clone.

J gene: TRBJ1-1; clone size: -; D gene: -; V gene: TRBV19; CDR3 protein: CASSMNRALEAFF; CDR3 DNA: TGTGCCAGTAGTATGAACCGGGCCCTAGAAGCTTTCTTT
J gene: TRBJ1-1; clone size: few; D gene: -; V gene: TRBV2; CDR3 protein: CASSLEENTEAFF; CDR3 DNA: TGTGCCAGCAGTTTGGAAGAGAACACTGAAGCTTTCTTT
J gene: TRBJ2-7; clone size: -; D gene: -; V gene: TRBV6-5; CDR3 protein: CASSYSFGRNYEQYF; CDR3 DNA: TGTGCCAGCAGTTACTCCTTTGGCAGGAACTACGAGCAGTACTTC
J gene: TRBJ1-2; clone size: -; D gene: -; V gene: TRBV19; CDR3 protein: CASSIIRAAYGYTF; CDR3 DNA: TGTGCCAGTAGTATTATCAGGGCGGCCTATGGCTACACCTTC
J gene: TRBJ1-1; clone size: few; D gene: TRBD1; V gene: TRBV7-9; CDR3 protein: CASSFTGAGNTEAFF; CDR3 DNA: TGTGCCAGCAGCTTCACAGGGGCGGGGAACACTGAAGCTTTCTTT
J gene: TRBJ2-5; clone size: -; D gene: -; V gene: TRBV4-1; CDR3 protein: CASSQGGLRSPGPETQYF; CDR3 DNA: TGCGCCAGCAGCCAAGGGGGGCTAAGATCCCCGGGTCCGGAGACCCAGTACTTC
J gene: TRBJ2-3; clone size: few; D gene: TRBD2; V gene: TRBV20-1; CDR3 protein: CSARGPAGYTDTQYF; CDR3 DNA: TGCAGTGCTAGAGGTCCAGCGGGGTACACAGATACGCAGTATTTT
J gene: TRBJ1-2; clone size: few; D gene: -; V gene: TRBV20-1; CDR3 protein: CSARDGGSYGYTF; CDR3 DNA: TGCAGTGCTAGAGATGGAGGGTCCTATGGCTACACCTTC
J gene: TRBJ1-1; clone size: -; D gene: -; V gene: TRBV5-1; CDR3 protein: CASSFRLNTEAFF; CDR3 DNA: TGCGCCAGCAGCTTTCGCTTGAACACTGAAGCTTTCTTT
J gene: TRBJ2-7; clone size: -; D gene: -; V gene: TRBV2; CDR3 protein: CASRNEGAYEQYF; CDR3 DNA: TGTGCCAGCAGGAACGAGGGGGCCTACGAGCAGTACTTC
J gene: TRBJ1-4; clone size: few; D gene: TRBD1; V gene: TRBV6-1; CDR3 protein: CASRKDRGRLFNEKLFF; CDR3 DNA: TGTGCCAGCAGAAAAGACAGGGGGCGGCTATTTAATGAAAAACTGTTTTTT
J gene: TRBJ2-1; clone size: -; D gene: -; V gene: TRBV4-1; CDR3 protein: CASSQQVAGPYNEQFF; CDR3 DNA: TGCGCCAGCAGCCAACAGGTCGCGGGGCCCTACAATGAGCAGTTCTTC
J gene: TRBJ1-4; clone size: -; D gene: -; V gene: TRBV20-1; CDR3 protein: CSGQDRVEEKLFF; CDR3 DNA: TGCAGTGGCCAAGACAGAGTAGAGGAAAAACTGTTTTTT
J gene: TRBJ2-5; clone size: few; D gene: -; V gene: TRBV6-2/TRBV6-3; CDR3 protein: CASATRLGGETQYF; CDR3 DNA: TGTGCCAGCGCTACTCGCCTTGGTGGGGAGACCCAGTACTTC
J gene: TRBJ2-3; clone size: medium-sized; D gene: TRBD2; V gene: TRBV7-2; CDR3 protein: CASSFISGGTFTDTQYF; CDR3 DNA: TGTGCCAGCAGCTTTATTAGCGGGGGTACCTTCACAGATACGCAGTATTTT
J gene: TRBJ1-3; clone size: -; D gene: -; V gene: TRBV27; CDR3 protein: CASSLWEGNTIYF; CDR3 DNA: TGTGCCAGCAGTTTATGGGAGGGAAACACCATATATTTT
J gene: TRBJ1-1; clone size: -; D gene: -; V gene: TRBV20-1; CDR3 protein: CSAREAAATEASF; CDR3 DNA: TGCAGTGCTAGAGAGGCGGCAGCTACTGAAGCTTCCTTT
J gene: TRBJ2-2; clone size: -; D gene: -; V gene: TRBV6-1; CDR3 protein: CASSDYLLGNTGELFF; CDR3 DNA: TGTGCCAGCAGTGACTACCTGTTAGGAAACACCGGGGAGCTGTTTTTT
J gene: TRBJ2-7; clone size: -; D gene: TRBD1; V gene: TRBV30; CDR3 protein: CAWRGAGTGKYEQYF; CDR3 DNA: TGTGCCTGGAGGGGAGCCGGGACAGGGAAATACGAGCAGTACTTC
J gene: TRBJ1-6; clone size: -; D gene: -; V gene: TRBV11-3; CDR3 protein: CASSPDSSYNSPLHF; CDR3 DNA: TGTGCCAGCAGCCCCGACAGCTCCTATAATTCACCCCTCCACTTT
J gene: TRBJ1-2; clone size: -; D gene: -; V gene: TRBV30; CDR3 protein: CAWSVRQGDGYTF; CDR3 DNA: TGTGCCTGGAGTGTTAGGCAGGGTGATGGCTACACCTTC
J gene: TRBJ1-1; clone size: few; D gene: -; V gene: TRBV20-1; CDR3 protein: CSAGRGNTEAFF; CDR3 DNA: TGCAGTGCTGGCAGGGGAAACACTGAAGCTTTCTTT
J gene: TRBJ1-1; clone size: -; D gene: -; V gene: TRBV4-2; CDR3 protein: CASSQAQGYTEAFF; CDR3 DNA: TGTGCCAGCAGCCAAGCACAGGGTTACACTGAAGCTTTCTTT
J gene: TRBJ1-1; clone size: -; D gene: -; V gene: TRBV9; CDR3 protein: CASSPPERGALNTEAFF; CDR3 DNA: TGTGCCAGCAGCCCCCCAGAGAGAGGGGCTTTGAACACTGAAGCTTTCTTT
J gene: TRBJ2-7; clone size: -; D gene: TRBD2; V gene: TRBV19; CDR3 protein: CASSRLAGNYEQYF; CDR3 DNA: TGTGCCAGTAGTAGACTAGCGGGGAACTACGAGCAGTACTTC
J gene: TRBJ2-2; clone size: -; D gene: TRBD1; V gene: TRBV20-1; CDR3 protein: CSALDRGPTGELFF; CDR3 DNA: TGCAGTGCTCTTGACAGGGGGCCCACCGGGGAGCTGTTTTTT
J gene: TRBJ2-2; clone size: -; D gene: -; V gene: TRBV2; CDR3 protein: CASSEAALGHGELFF; CDR3 DNA: TGTGCCAGCAGTGAAGCGGCACTAGGACACGGGGAGCTGTTTTTT
J gene: TRBJ2-6; clone size: -; D gene: -; V gene: TRBV7-9; CDR3 protein: CASSPGHRSSGANVLTF; CDR3 DNA: TGTGCCAGCAGCCCGGGACATCGGAGCTCTGGGGCCAACGTCCTGACTTTC
J gene: TRBJ2-3; clone size: -; D gene: -; V gene: TRBV2; CDR3 protein: CASSEGSTDTQYF; CDR3 DNA: TGTGCCAGCAGTGAGGGCAGCACAGATACGCAGTATTTT
J gene: TRBJ2-7; clone size: -; D gene: -; V gene: TRBV20-1; CDR3 protein: CSASSYFQVNSYEQYF; CDR3 DNA: TGCAGTGCTAGTTCATACTTCCAGGTTAACTCCTACGAGCAGTACTTC
J gene: TRBJ1-1; clone size: -; D gene: -; V gene: TRBV5-4; CDR3 protein: CASSGSWGAEAFF; CDR3 DNA: TGTGCCAGCAGCGGATCGTGGGGGGCTGAAGCTTTCTTT
J gene: TRBJ2-7; clone size: medium-sized; D gene: -; V gene: TRBV7-9; CDR3 protein: CASSLEADRGEQYF; CDR3 DNA: TGTGCCAGCAGCTTAGAGGCGGACAGAGGCGAGCAGTACTTC
J gene: TRBJ2-5; clone size: -; D gene: TRBD2; V gene: TRBV20-1; CDR3 protein: CSAEMLAGGFGETQYF; CDR3 DNA: TGCAGTGCAGAAATGCTAGCGGGGGGGTTCGGGGAGACCCAGTACTTC
J gene: TRBJ1-1; clone size: -; D gene: -; V gene: TRBV20-1; CDR3 protein: CSARTGNTEAFF; CDR3 DNA: TGCAGTGCTAGAACCGGGAACACTGAAGCTTTCTTT
J gene: TRBJ2-1; clone size: -; D gene: -; V gene: TRBV20-1; CDR3 protein: CSARVSEESSYNEQFF; CDR3 DNA: TGCAGTGCTAGAGTGTCCGAGGAAAGCTCCTACAATGAGCAGTTCTTC
J gene: TRBJ2-3; clone size: few; D gene: TRBD1; V gene: TRBV10-3; CDR3 protein: CAINPGQGTWTQYF; CDR3 DNA: TGTGCCATCAATCCGGGACAGGGGACGTGGACGCAGTATTTT
J gene: TRBJ2-5; clone size: -; D gene: TRBD2; V gene: TRBV11-3; CDR3 protein: CASSFKSGGAGETQYF; CDR3 DNA: TGTGCCAGCAGCTTCAAAAGCGGGGGGGCCGGAGAGACCCAGTACTTC
J gene: TRBJ2-5; clone size: few; D gene: -; V gene: TRBV24-1; CDR3 protein: CATSDLNTRSQETQYF; CDR3 DNA: TGTGCCACCAGTGATTTGAACACCCGAAGCCAAGAGACCCAGTACTTC
J gene: TRBJ2-5; clone size: -; D gene: TRBD1; V gene: TRBV25-1; CDR3 protein: CASRGQVGETQYF; CDR3 DNA: TGTGCCAGCCGGGGACAGGTAGGGGAGACCCAGTACTTC
J gene: TRBJ1-6; clone size: few; D gene: -; V gene: TRBV19; CDR3 protein: CASSTTRSVSPLHF; CDR3 DNA: TGTGCCAGTTCAACCACCAGGTCGGTCTCACCCCTCCACTTT
J gene: TRBJ1-2; clone size: -; D gene: -; V gene: TRBV7-9; CDR3 protein: CASNSWGLQGYTF; CDR3 DNA: TGTGCCAGCAACTCATGGGGGTTGCAGGGCTACACCTTC
J gene: TRBJ1-6; clone size: few; D gene: -; V gene: TRBV30; CDR3 protein: CAWNGLQGNSPLHF; CDR3 DNA: TGTGCCTGGAATGGGCTACAGGGAAATTCACCCCTCCACTTT